The T cell receptor (beta chain) described here comes from a study of T cells in Graves' hyperthyroidism and ophthalmopathy. Study results and limitations: Ophthalmopathy, which appeared later, was predicted by the model a median about 5.9 months before onset. Blood also contained most expanded thyroid clonotypes above 0.001.

The CDR3 is 14 residues long. Trimming shortened V by 5 bases and J by 1 base, and 12 bases separated the two germline ends. CDR1 is LNHDA and CDR2 is SQIVND in the germline V gene (reference sequence). Amplified regions were TCR beta CDR3 sequences from RNA transcripts. HTBI primers were the set used in a first-round RT-PCR of the TCR CDR3. TCRdb called the multiplex PCR reads again in MiXCR, with one record for every CDR3 protein. The sample has roughly 500,000 distinct CDR3 sequences, under 60% seen once. For this clonotype: The antigen remains undetermined.

Exclusion followed for patients with uncontrolled infection, other autoimmune disease, pregnancy or lactation. Each diagnosis was grounded in clinical symptoms, serum thyroxine and TRAb, thyroid ultrasound, and orbital computed tomography. The chain links TRBV19 to TRBJ2-7; no definite D call. The sequencing input was peripheral blood or thyroid tissue (not recorded which). The receptor comes from an adult woman with Graves' disease, either hyperthyroidism or ophthalmopathy (not recorded which). The CDR3 sequence: CASSLVPNSYEQYF. The CDR3 region has the DNA TGTGCCAGTAGTCTGGTCCCAAATTCCTACGAGCAGTACTTC.